This T cell receptor (beta chain) is drawn from a study of cytomegalovirus exposure and HLA in healthy donors. Study results and caveats: Only CMV serostatus was available as immune exposure information. Later on, an analysis showed TCR association rates differing by HLA locus, with DRB1 the most and HLA-C the fewest.

A note on this clone: Antigen unknown.

Germline trimming cut 3 bases from V and 1 base from J; bases unmatched to any gene: 1. The CDR3 is 16 residues long. Germline lookup yields CDR1 SGHTA and CDR2 FQGTGA. Primers included in the PCR were 60 Vbeta and 13 Jbeta primers. Profiled with immunoSEQ multiplex PCR; TCRdb holds only in-frame clones, not every one. The sample yields roughly 100,000 clones, approximately 77% seen once. This TCR derives from a woman between 40 and 50 years old in good health and CMV-seronegative. This chain links TRBV7-3 with TRBJ2-3; 13 nucleotides line up with TRBD2. What was sequenced was PBMCs. CDR3 protein: CASSLGTSGGTDTQYF. CDR3 DNA: TGTGCCAGCAGCTTGGGGACTAGCGGGGGCACAGATACGCAGTATTTT.